Many counts were recorded for the clone carrying this T cell receptor (beta chain). Its antigen is undetermined. This specimen belongs to a study of T-cell reconstitution after alpha-beta-depleted transplantation in children. The CDR3 covers 15 residues. Germline CDR1 and CDR2: SEHNR and FQNEAQ (reference sequence). Trimming shortened V by 0 bases and J by 6 bases, and 11 bases separated the two germline ends. Preparation of the TCRbeta library used unique molecular identifiers. MiXCR was run by TCRdb on the PCR reads, yielding one entry per CDR3 protein. The sample yields 100,000 to 120,000 distinct CDR3 sequences, almost 6.5% seen once. Overall study results and limits: Surviving recipient T cells and thymic progenitors accounted for the high day-60 TCRbeta diversity observed in some patients.

Sequencing was performed on PBMCs, mostly from graft donor cells, taken 360 days after TCRalphabeta/CD19-depleted stem cell transplant. The chain uses TRBV7-9 and TRBJ2-2; the D is unclear. This sequence originates from a male patient between 2 and 10 years old who had a stem cell transplant for acute lymphoblastic leukemia, so the T cells may come from the graft donor. In DNA, the CDR3 is TGTGCCAGCAGCTTAGCACTTCCGGCCTCCGGGGAGCTGTTTTTT. Translation gives CASSLALPASGELFF.